This entry describes one T cell receptor (beta chain). Its recognized antigen is unknown. These data belong to a study of CD8 T cells in cerebrospinal fluid in Alzheimer's disease (TCRdb year 2020). Looking at the study overall: CSF T cell clonal expansion was assessed with two single-cell approaches: plate-based nested PCR sequencing and droplet-based sequencing. The droplet-based CSF analysis comparing patients with controls included about 9 healthy controls (roughly 11,000 cells) and about 9 patients with MCI or Alzheimer's disease (around 9,700 cells). CSF gene-expression analysis, which included Parkinson's disease patients, covered approximately 24 samples in total. Whether clonally expanded T cells were present in cerebrospinal fluid from healthy elderly individuals and from patients with neurodegenerative disease was tested.

Parkinson's disease patients served as a neurodegenerative disease comparison group, because antigen-specific T cells had previously been reported in Parkinson's disease blood. Acute infectious disease was absent in all participants, and all participants were in good physical condition. Neurodegeneration in patients was confirmed with biomarkers including neurofilament, amyloid-beta and tau. For droplet-based sequencing, live CSF cells were sorted with a live/dead marker. CSF was obtained by lumbar puncture, and immune cells were pelleted by centrifugation at 300g. Each CSF sample was examined for red blood cells, and any sample with blood contamination was excluded. CSF cells were cryopreserved in freezing medium, frozen at -80 degrees C overnight, and then transferred to liquid nitrogen for storage. Before analysis, CSF samples were stored for less than seven months. Libraries were built with 10x single-cell sequencing. CSF cells were profiled with 10X Genomics single-cell V(D)J and 5' gene-expression libraries. CSF single-cell TCR libraries were sequenced on an Illumina NextSeq550. As for the authors' bioinformatics: V(D)J reads were aligned to the vdj-GRCh38 alts ensemble 2.0.0 reference and processed with the Cell Ranger vdj pipeline. Cell barcodes sharing the same set of productive CDR3 nucleotide sequences were defined as clonotypes. Clonotype information was added to Seurat v3.0 gene-expression metadata to link clonality with transcriptional profiles. Exclusion was applied to CSF cells with more than 1,800 genes, more than 7,500 UMIs or more than 10% mitochondrial reads. To identify TCRs with known antigen specificity, CDR3-beta sequences were compared against VDJdb. Clone sharing was examined by network analysis using the R package qgraph, in which only TCRs with complete alpha and beta chains were included. Reads reprocessed by TCRdb are summarized as one entry per CDR3 protein sequence, and DNA is absent. These V and J calls rely on TCRdb rather than the paper's analysis. The sample table includes fewer than 950 distinct CDR3 sequences. The ten largest clones add up to roughly 15% of the sample.

The paper's findings and limits, for the study overall: When the data were pooled, 4 of 6 Alzheimer's patients but only 1 of 10 healthy subjects had a highly expanded clone, defined as one making up at least 3% of TCRs. The authors cautioned that detecting EBV-specific TCRs in CSF does not establish a causal link between EBV and Alzheimer's disease. Only samples with detectable clones went into the overall clonality comparison: around eleven healthy, 5 MCI, 5 AD, and 6 PD. Compared with controls, patients with MCI or Alzheimer's disease had a higher percentage of their CSF TCRs made up by the single largest clone. The EBV-specific clones were neither the most highly expanded clones nor enriched among patients.

Material for sequencing was cerebrospinal fluid. The receptor's source is a human donor with Parkinson's disease.

The CDR3: CASSPRTGRPGLAGPMDGELFF. Here the chain combines TRBV4-2 and TRBJ2-2; the D call from TCRdb, TRBD2, cannot be confirmed without DNA. Spanning cysteine to phenylalanine, the CDR3 consists of 22 amino acids. This entry has no DNA. CDR1 and CDR2, looked up from the germline V gene, are LGHNA and YNFKEQ.